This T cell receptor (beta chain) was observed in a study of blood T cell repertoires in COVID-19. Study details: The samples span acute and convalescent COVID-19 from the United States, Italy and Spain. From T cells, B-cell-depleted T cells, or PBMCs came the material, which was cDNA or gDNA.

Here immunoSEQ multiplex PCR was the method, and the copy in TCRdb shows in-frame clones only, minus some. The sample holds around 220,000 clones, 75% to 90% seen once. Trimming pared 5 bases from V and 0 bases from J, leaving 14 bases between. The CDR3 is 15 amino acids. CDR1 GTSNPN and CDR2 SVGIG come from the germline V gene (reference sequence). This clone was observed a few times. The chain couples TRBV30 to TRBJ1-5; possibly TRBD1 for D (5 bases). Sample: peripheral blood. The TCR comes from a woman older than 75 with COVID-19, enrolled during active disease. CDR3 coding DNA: TGTGCCTGGGGCTCGGCAGGGTATAGCAATCAGCCCCAGCATTTT. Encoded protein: CAWGSAGYSNQPQHF. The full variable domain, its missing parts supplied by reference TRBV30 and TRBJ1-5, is SQTIHQWPATLVQPVGSPLSLECTVEGTSNPNLYWYRQAAGRGLQLLFYSVGIGQISSEVPQNLSASRPQDRQFILSSKKLLLSDSGFYLCAWGSAGYSNQPQHFGDGTRLSIL.